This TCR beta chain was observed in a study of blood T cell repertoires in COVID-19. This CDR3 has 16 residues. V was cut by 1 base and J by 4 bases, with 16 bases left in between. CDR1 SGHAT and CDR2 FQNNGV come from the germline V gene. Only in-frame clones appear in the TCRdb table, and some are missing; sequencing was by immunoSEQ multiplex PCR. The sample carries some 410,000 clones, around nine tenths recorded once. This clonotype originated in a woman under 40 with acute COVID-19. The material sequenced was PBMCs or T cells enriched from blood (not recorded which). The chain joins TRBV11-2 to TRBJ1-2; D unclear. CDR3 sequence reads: CASSLVAGDPFYGYTF. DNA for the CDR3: TGTGCCAGCAGCTTAGTAGCCGGAGACCCTTTCTATGGCTACACCTTC.